The T cell receptor beta chain described here comes from a study of human T cells and chemical hapten exposure. Trimming pared 2 bases from V and 2 bases from J, leaving 12 bases between. Germline V gene data show CDR1 as MNHEY and CDR2 as SMNVEV (reference sequence). The CDR3 loop spans 15 amino acids. Separate cDNA molecules received unique molecular identifiers, which the library attached to them. Each CDR3 protein is one row after TCRdb ran MiXCR on the RACE reads. The repertoire consists of around 250,000 distinct CDR3 sequences, with roughly 8.9% occurring once and the leading ten covering approximately 2.2%. Study-wide points: TCRs above 1 in 1000 frequency stayed constant with DPC sensitization.

The sample holds many counts of this clonotype. Its target is not known. Time point meaning: pre-sensitization, week 0. Treatment described: therapeutic diphenylcyclopropenone sensitization with weekly scalp DPC. Staff drew blood before applying each patch test. The chain recombines TRBV27 with TRBJ1-2; D perhaps matches TRBD1 (6 bases). The TCR was taken from a middle-aged woman with alopecia areata. Some clones in this sample may be carry-over from other donors' samples. Sequencing used whole blood, obtained in connection with sensitization to the hapten diphenylcyclopropenone (DPC). Written as DNA, the CDR3 is TGTGCCAGCAGTTTAGCGGGACACATAAACTATGGCTACACCTTC. Its translation is CASSLAGHINYGYTF.